The source of this TCR beta chain is a study of monozygotic twins with inflammatory bowel disease. Broader study findings: Lower sharing of clonotypes with other individuals was seen in IBD patients than in healthy twins. This was most marked in patients showing signs of disease activity.

The germline gives CDR1 MNHEY, CDR2 SVGAGI. The CDR3 is 19 residues long. Using TCRalpha and TCRbeta cDNA, the researchers carried out two nested PCRs that lasted around 15 and 10 cycles. TCRdb re-called the 5' RACE reads and gives one entry per CDR3 protein, without DNA. Its table lists roughly 90,000 distinct CDR3 sequences. Comment on this clonotype: The antigen is not known.

Blood was drawn at over 2 ml per donor. The sample consisted of blood. This sequence was found in a human donor with ulcerative colitis or Crohn's disease, or a healthy co-twin of an affected twin (not recorded which). This chain joins TRBV6-5 and TRBJ2-2; TCRdb's D call of TRBD2 is untestable without DNA. The CDR3 sequence: CASSYQRGTSGGNTGELFF.